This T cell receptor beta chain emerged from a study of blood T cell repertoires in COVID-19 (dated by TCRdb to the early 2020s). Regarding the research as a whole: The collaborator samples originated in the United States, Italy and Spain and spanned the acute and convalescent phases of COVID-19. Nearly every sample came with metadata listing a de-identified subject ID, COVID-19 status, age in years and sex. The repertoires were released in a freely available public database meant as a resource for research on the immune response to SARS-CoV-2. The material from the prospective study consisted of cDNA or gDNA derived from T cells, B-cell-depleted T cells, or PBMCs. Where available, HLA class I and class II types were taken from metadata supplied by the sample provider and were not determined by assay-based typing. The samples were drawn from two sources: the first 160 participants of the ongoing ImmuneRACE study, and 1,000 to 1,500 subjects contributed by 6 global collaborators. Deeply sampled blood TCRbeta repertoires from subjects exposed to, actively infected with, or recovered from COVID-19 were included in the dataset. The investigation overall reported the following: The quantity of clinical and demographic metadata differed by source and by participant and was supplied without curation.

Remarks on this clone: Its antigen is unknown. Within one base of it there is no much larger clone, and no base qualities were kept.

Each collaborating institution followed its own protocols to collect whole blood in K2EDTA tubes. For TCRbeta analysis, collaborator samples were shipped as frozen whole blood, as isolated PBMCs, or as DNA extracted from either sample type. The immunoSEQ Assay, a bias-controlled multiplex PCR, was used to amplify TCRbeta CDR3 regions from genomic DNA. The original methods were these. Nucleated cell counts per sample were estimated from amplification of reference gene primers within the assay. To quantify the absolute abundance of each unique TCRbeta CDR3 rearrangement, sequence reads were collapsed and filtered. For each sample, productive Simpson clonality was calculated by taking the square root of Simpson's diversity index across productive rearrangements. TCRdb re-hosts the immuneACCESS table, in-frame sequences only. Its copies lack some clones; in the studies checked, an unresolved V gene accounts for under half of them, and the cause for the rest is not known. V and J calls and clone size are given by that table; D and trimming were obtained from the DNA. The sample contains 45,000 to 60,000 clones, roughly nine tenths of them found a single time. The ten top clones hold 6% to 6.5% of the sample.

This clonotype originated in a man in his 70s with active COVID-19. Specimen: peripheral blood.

The CDR3 here reads CALRGSYEQYF. The nucleotide sequence is TGTGCCCTCCGAGGCTCCTACGAGCAGTACTTC. The chain is made from TRBV5-4 and TRBJ2-7; no D gene call is confident. Cut back by 10 bases and 0 bases, the V and J ends lie 8 bases apart. CDR3 length: 11 amino acids, cysteine to phenylalanine. Just the 33-base CDR3 DNA is kept, in frame starting at base 1. CDR1 and CDR2, looked up from the germline V gene (reference sequence), are SGHNT and YYREEE.